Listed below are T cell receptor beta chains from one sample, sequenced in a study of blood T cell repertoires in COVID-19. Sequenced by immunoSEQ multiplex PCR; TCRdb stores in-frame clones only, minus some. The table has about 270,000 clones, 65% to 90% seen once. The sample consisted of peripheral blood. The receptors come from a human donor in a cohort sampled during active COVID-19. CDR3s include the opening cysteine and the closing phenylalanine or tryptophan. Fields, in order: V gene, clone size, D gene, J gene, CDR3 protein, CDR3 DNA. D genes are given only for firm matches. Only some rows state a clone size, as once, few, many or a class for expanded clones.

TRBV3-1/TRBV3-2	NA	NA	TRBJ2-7	CASSQRRGRSANEQYF	TGTGCCAGCAGCCAACGGAGAGGGAGGTCCGCCAACGAGCAGTACTTC
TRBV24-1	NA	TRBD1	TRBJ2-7	CATSDRAPRTGKGEQYF	TGTGCCACCAGTGACCGCGCACCCCGGACAGGAAAGGGCGAGCAGTACTTC
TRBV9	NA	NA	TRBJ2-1	CASSVEGVRMGEQFF	TGTGCCAGCAGCGTAGAAGGGGTTCGGATGGGTGAGCAGTTCTTC
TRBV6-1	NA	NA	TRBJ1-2	CASSDSGGNYGYTF	TGTGCCAGCAGTGATTCCGGGGGTAACTATGGCTACACCTTC
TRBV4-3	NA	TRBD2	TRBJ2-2	CASSQGLAEYTGELFF	TGCGCCAGCAGCCAAGGGCTAGCGGAGTACACCGGGGAGCTGTTTTTT
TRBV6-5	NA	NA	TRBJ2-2	CASSLGGGSGELFF	TGTGCCAGCAGTCTTGGGGGGGGCTCTGGGGAGCTGTTTTTT
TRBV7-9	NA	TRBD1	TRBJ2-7	CASSSGTGRSSYEQYF	TGTGCCAGCAGCTCCGGGACAGGAAGGAGCTCCTACGAGCAGTACTTC
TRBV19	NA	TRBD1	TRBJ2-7	CASTEGTGGVSSYEQYF	TGTGCCAGTACCGAGGGGACAGGGGGCGTTTCTTCCTACGAGCAGTACTTC
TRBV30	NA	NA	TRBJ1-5	CAWSLSLNQPQHF	TGTGCCTGGAGTCTCTCTCTCAATCAGCCCCAGCATTTT
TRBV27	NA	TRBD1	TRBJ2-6	CASSSGGAGANVLTF	TGTGCCAGCAGTTCAGGGGGCGCTGGGGCCAACGTCCTGACTTTC
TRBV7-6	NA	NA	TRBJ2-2	CASSLRPTGTGELFF	TGTGCCAGCAGCTTGCGTCCGACCGGGACCGGGGAGCTGTTTTTT
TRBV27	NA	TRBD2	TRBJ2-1	CASTRSGGVYNEQFF	TGTGCCAGCACCCGAAGCGGGGGGGTTTACAATGAGCAGTTCTTC
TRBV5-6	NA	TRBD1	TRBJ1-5	CASSLGQGVNQPQHF	TGTGCCAGCAGCTTAGGACAGGGCGTGAATCAGCCCCAGCATTTT
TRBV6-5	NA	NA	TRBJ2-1	CASRLDTNEQFF	TGTGCCAGCAGACTTGACACCAATGAGCAGTTCTTC
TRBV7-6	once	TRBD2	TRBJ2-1	CASSLGASGREQFF	TGTGCCAGCAGCTTAGGGGCTAGCGGGAGGGAGCAGTTCTTC
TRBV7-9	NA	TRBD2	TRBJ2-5	CASSRGTSQRLETQYF	TGTGCCAGCAGCCGAGGGACTAGCCAACGTTTGGAGACCCAGTACTTC
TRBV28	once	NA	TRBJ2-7	CASSSPPRASYEQYF	TGTGCCAGCAGTTCCCCCCCCCGAGCCTCCTACGAGCAGTACTTC
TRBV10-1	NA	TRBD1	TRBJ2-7	CASSVGTGVIHEQYF	TGCGCCAGCAGTGTGGGGACAGGGGTTATCCACGAGCAGTACTTC
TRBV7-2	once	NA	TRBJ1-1	CASSLGTRMNTEAFF	TGTGCCAGCAGCTTAGGTACGAGAATGAACACTGAAGCTTTCTTT
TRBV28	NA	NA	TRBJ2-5	CASSFIAGSGTQYF	TGTGCCAGCAGTTTTATCGCGGGGTCTGGGACCCAGTACTTC
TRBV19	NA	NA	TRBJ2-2	CASSIHPDRTNTGELFF	TGTGCCAGTAGTATTCACCCCGACAGGACGAACACCGGGGAGCTGTTTTTT
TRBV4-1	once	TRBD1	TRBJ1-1	CASSQPTRGRSTEAFF	TGCGCCAGCAGCCAACCGACGAGGGGGCGTAGCACTGAAGCTTTCTTT
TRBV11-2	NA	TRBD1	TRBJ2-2	CASSFRGLTGELFF	TGTGCCAGCAGCTTTAGGGGGCTCACCGGGGAGCTGTTTTTT
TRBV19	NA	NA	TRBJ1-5	CASSMSGVPQPQHF	TGTGCCAGTAGTATGTCGGGGGTCCCCCAGCCCCAGCATTTT
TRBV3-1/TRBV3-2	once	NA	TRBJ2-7	CASSQEGATSSYEQYF	TGTGCCAGCAGCCAAGAGGGGGCCACAAGCTCCTACGAGCAGTACTTC